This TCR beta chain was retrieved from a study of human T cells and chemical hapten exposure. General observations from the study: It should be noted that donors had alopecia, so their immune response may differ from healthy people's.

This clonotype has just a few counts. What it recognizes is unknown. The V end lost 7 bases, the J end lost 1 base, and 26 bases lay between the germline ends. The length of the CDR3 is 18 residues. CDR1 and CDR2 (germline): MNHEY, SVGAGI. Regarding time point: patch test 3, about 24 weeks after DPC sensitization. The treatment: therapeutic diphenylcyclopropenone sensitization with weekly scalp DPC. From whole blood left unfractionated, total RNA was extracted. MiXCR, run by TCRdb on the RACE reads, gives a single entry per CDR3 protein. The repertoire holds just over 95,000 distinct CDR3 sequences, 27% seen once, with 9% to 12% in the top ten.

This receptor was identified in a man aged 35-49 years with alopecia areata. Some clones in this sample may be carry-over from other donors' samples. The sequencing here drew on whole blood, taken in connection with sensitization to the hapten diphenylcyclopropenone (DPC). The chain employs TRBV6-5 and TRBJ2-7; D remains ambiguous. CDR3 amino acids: CASTPSIGDQDPSYEQYF. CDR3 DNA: TGTGCCAGCACCCCATCCATAGGTGACCAGGACCCTTCCTACGAGCAGTACTTC.